Sequencing of this T cell receptor (beta chain) was carried out in a study of CD8 T cells in ankylosing spondylitis. Findings and caveats of the study: A motif in TCR beta, a set of 8 or 9 highly homologous variants, appeared characteristic of ankylosing spondylitis blood. Researchers reportedly found disease-linked clones significantly enriched in matched ankylosing spondylitis synovial fluid. A number of the motif variants had already been described in reactive arthritis synovial fluid and blood.

In TCRdb, the 5' RACE reads were re-called with MiXCR into one record per CDR3 protein. Among around 280,000 distinct CDR3 sequences listed, around 20% were seen once. About this clonotype: Its antigen is unidentified.

This CDR3 spans 18 amino acids. V trimming: 3 bases; J trimming: 6 bases; junction bases outside the gene matches: 13. Germline assignment: CDR1 KGHDR and CDR2 SFDVKD. The sequenced sample was blood, either unsorted or a sorted T cell fraction (not recorded which). This chain connects TRBV24-1 to TRBJ2-1, with 10 bases matching TRBD2. The TCR sequence derives from a male donor with ankylosing spondylitis or in good health (not recorded which). In DNA, the CDR3 is TGTGCCACCAGTGATGGCCCGTGGGAAGCGGGGGGGCGCAATGAGCAGTTCTTC. Amino acids: CATSDGPWEAGGRNEQFF.